A single sample is the source of the 30 T cell receptor beta chains below, sequenced in a study of blood T cells in healthy people across ages (dated by TCRdb to 2014 to 2015). Receptors were amplified or captured by 5' RACE. Instrument on record: Illumina HiSeq 2500. The second PCR ran for about 7 to 11 cycles and used a J-beta primer mix along with a sample-barcoded 5' primer. TCRdb itself trimmed the public reads at Q25 with fastp, ran MiXCR and retained productive beta chains. Rows with a matching CDR3 protein are joined into one entry that keeps the most common DNA and genes. The sample profile shows around 990,000 distinct CDR3 sequences; less than 25% of them were found once. Clones ranked in the top ten supply around 0.75% of the sample. The sample also formed part of further work on T cells of mothers and their children.

Input material: blood. These receptors all come from a girl aged 2-10 years in good health.

This clonotype has only a few counts. J is TRBJ1-2 and V is TRBV28; TRBD1 is a possible D gene (5 bases). The CDR3 extends over 14 amino acids. Germline CDR1 MDHEN, CDR2 SYDVKM. Trimming removed 7 bases from V and 3 bases from J, with 15 bases in between. The CDR3 nucleotides read TGTGCCAGCATAGGCGGGGCAGCTGACTATGGCTACACCTTC. Translating gives CASIGGAADYGYTF.

The chain links TRBV6-6 to TRBJ2-1; 7 bases match TRBD2. The CDR3 runs 15 residues. V shed 7 bases and J 3 bases; nucleotides not matched to a gene: 9. Germline V gene sequence: CDR1 MNHNY, CDR2 SVGAGI (reference sequence). The CDR3: CASIKSGDLYNEQFF. DNA for the CDR3: TGTGCCAGCATCAAAAGCGGGGACCTCTACAATGAGCAGTTCTTC.

CDR3 protein: CASSLAIWTEAFF. CDR3 coding DNA: TGTGCCAGCAGCTTAGCCATTTGGACTGAAGCTTTCTTT. This chain joins TRBV7-9 and TRBJ1-1; the D is unclear. V lost 0 bases and J lost 5, with 7 bases in between. This CDR3 is 13 amino acids long. Germline CDR1 reads SEHNR; CDR2 reads FQNEAQ (reference sequence).

This clonotype was seen more than once but under ten times. The chain has TRBV20-1 and TRBJ2-5; D remains unclear. V was trimmed by 2 bases and J by 3 bases, leaving 19 bases between them. CDR3 length equals 16 residues. Germline lookup yields CDR1 DFQATT and CDR2 SNEGSKA (reference sequence). The CDR3 DNA follows: TGCAGTGCTAGACCAACCCCTTACACAGATAAAGAGACCCAGTACTTC. Protein: CSARPTPYTDKETQYF.

This chain links TRBV12-3 or TRBV12-4 with TRBJ1-3; D call uncertain. The CDR3 runs 13 residues. V lost 7 bases and J lost 3, with 10 bases in between. CDR3: CASTVIGGNTIYF. CDR3 coding DNA: TGTGCCAGCACCGTTATCGGTGGAAACACCATATATTTT.

This clonotype was found many times. The V gene is TRBV7-2, the J gene TRBJ2-5; a possible D gene is TRBD2 (5 bases). The germline CDR1 and CDR2 sequences are SGHTA and FQGNSA. V shed 5 bases and J shed 0 bases, with 10 bases lying between them. There are 14 residues in the CDR3. CDR3 nucleotides: TGTGCCAGCAGCGCTGGACTTGACCAAGAGACCCAGTACTTC. Protein sequence: CASSAGLDQETQYF.

There are a few counts of this clonotype. The chain links TRBV7-3 to TRBJ2-5; TRBD2 matches at 10 bases. The CDR3 sequence is 14 residues long. Germline V gene lookup returns CDR1 SGHTA and CDR2 FQGTGA. Germline trimming cut 9 bases from V and 5 bases from J; bases unmatched to any gene: 9. For the CDR3, the DNA is TGTGCCAGTTCAGCGGGGGGGGGTAGCGAGACCCAGTACTTC. Amino acids: CASSAGGGSETQYF.

V gene TRBV4-1 combines with J gene TRBJ2-1; D is possibly TRBD2 (5 bases). Germline V gene data show CDR1 as MGHRA and CDR2 as YSYEKL. The CDR3 consists of 14 residues. V lost 2 bases, J lost 8 bases, and 13 bases lay in between. CDR3 nucleotide sequence: TGCGCCAGCAGCCAAACTAGTCTACTCGATGAGCAGTTCTTC. It codes for CASSQTSLLDEQFF.

CDR3 DNA sequence: TGTGCCAGCAGTGCTCCGGGCATACCCTACGAGCAGTACTTC. This sequence encodes CASSAPGIPYEQYF. The chain carries TRBV6-2 or TRBV6-3 and TRBJ2-7; D gene ambiguous. The germline gives CDR1 MNHEY, CDR2 SVGEGT. The germline V and J ends were trimmed by 5 bases and 2 bases, with 13 bases remaining between them. CDR3 length equals 14 residues.

V and J are TRBV18 and TRBJ2-1, with no clear D. CDR1 is KGHSH and CDR2 is LQKENI in the germline V gene. This CDR3 comprises 13 residues. The V end lost 3 bases, the J end lost 5 bases, and 8 bases lay between the germline ends. The CDR3 DNA is TGTGCCAGCTCACCCCGGATGGACAATGAGCAGTTCTTC. This sequence encodes CASSPRMDNEQFF.

V usage is TRBV28 and J usage is TRBJ2-7, with TRBD1 matching 10 bases. Trimming at V came to 5 bases and at J to 5 bases, leaving 12 bases not matched to a gene. Germline V CDR1 and CDR2: MDHEN, SYDVKM. The CDR3 length is 16 residues. This chain's CDR3 is CASSQSTGGLENEQYF. The CDR3 DNA sequence: TGTGCCAGCAGTCAATCGACAGGGGGCTTAGAAAACGAGCAGTACTTC.

A few counts support this clonotype. The V and J genes are TRBV7-2 and TRBJ1-2, with TRBD1 matching over 10 bases. J lost 4 bases, V lost 2 bases, and 4 bases had no gene match. CDR1 and CDR2 (germline): SGHTA, FQGNSA. The CDR3 has 15 amino acids. The CDR3 region is CASSLSGQGIYGYTF. The CDR3 DNA reads TGTGCCAGCAGCTTATCGGGACAGGGGATCTATGGCTACACCTTC.

This clonotype was observed a few times. CDR3 protein: CASRDFNYGYTF. The DNA for the CDR3 is TGTGCCAGCAGGGACTTTAACTATGGCTACACCTTC. The genes are TRBV28 and TRBJ1-2; D unclear. Deletions cut 6 bases from V and 1 base from J, with 6 bases between. Germline CDR1 reads MDHEN; CDR2 reads SYDVKM. The CDR3 totals 12 residues.

The chain recombines TRBV7-2 with TRBJ2-1, with D unresolved. The J call is uncertain, as TRBJ2-7 better fits the DNA end. Germline V gene lookup returns CDR1 SGHTA and CDR2 FQGNSA. The CDR3 covers 13 residues. CDR3 amino acids: CASSLYPGPEQYF. In DNA, the CDR3 is TGTGCCAGCAGCTTATACCCAGGCCCCGAGCAGTACTTC.

The genes are TRBV12-3 or TRBV12-4 and TRBJ2-5; TRBD1 or TRBD2 may be the D gene (5 bases each). V was pared by 5 bases and J by 4 bases, with 17 bases between. The CDR3 runs to 15 residues. The CDR3 is CASSKPGPGLETQYF. The CDR3 nucleotides read TGTGCCAGCAGTAAACCGGGACCGGGGCTAGAGACCCAGTACTTC.

V is TRBV29-1 and J is TRBJ2-7; 8 bases are a match to TRBD2. V was clipped by 7 bases and J by 2 bases; unmatched bases: 10. The germline gives CDR1 SQVTM, CDR2 ANQGSEA. The CDR3 has 14 amino acids. CDR3 DNA: TGCAGCGCCCGGGGGGGGGAGAATACCTACGAGCAGTACTTC. It codes for CSARGGENTYEQYF.

This clonotype was observed a handful of times. This sequence joins TRBV5-1 and TRBJ1-6, with a weak D call TRBD1 (6 bases). Germline CDR1 SGHRS, CDR2 YFSETQ. The CDR3 has 13 amino acids. V was cut by 3 bases and J by 7 bases, with 8 bases left in between. The CDR3 nucleotides read TGCGCCAGCAGCTACCAGGGGAATTCACCCCTCCACTTT. It specifies CASSYQGNSPLHF.

This clonotype has only a few counts. The genes are TRBV29-1 and TRBJ2-7; D possibly corresponds to TRBD2 (6 bases). V was clipped by 2 bases and J by 7 bases, with 18 bases between them. Germline-derived CDR1 and CDR2 are SQVTM and ANQGSEA. The CDR3 covers 14 residues. CDR3 sequence (DNA): TGCAGCGTTGAAAACAGCGGGTCCGTAGGGGAGCAGTACTTC. It is translated as CSVENSGSVGEQYF.

The chain has TRBV7-6 and TRBJ2-5, with 14 bases fitting TRBD2. CDR3 size: 17 residues. With V trimmed by 5 bases and J by 5 bases, 10 bases remained unmatched. Per the germline V gene, CDR1 is SGHVS and CDR2 is FNYEAQ. The DNA of the CDR3 is TGTGCCAGCAGCATGTTTCCGGGACTAGCGGGAGCGGAGACCCAGTACTTC. The encoded protein is CASSMFPGLAGAETQYF.

The rearrangement links TRBV28 to TRBJ2-7; a possible D gene is TRBD1 (5 bases). Trimming took off 5 bases at V and 3 bases at J, with 14 bases between the two ends. This CDR3 is built from 14 residues. Germline loops: CDR1 MDHEN, CDR2 SYDVKM. CDR3 sequence reads: CASSARVGHYEQYF. CDR3 nucleotides: TGTGCCAGCAGTGCCAGGGTCGGTCACTACGAGCAGTACTTC.

The V gene is TRBV6-5, the J gene TRBJ2-5; D is unresolved. The V end was cut by 10 bases, the J end by 4 bases, with 16 bases between. Germline CDR1 MNHEY, CDR2 SVGAGI. The CDR3 is 13 amino acids. CDR3 region: CATSPLLRETQYF. CDR3 in DNA: TGTGCCACAAGCCCCCTCCTAAGAGAGACCCAGTACTTC.

This chain joins TRBV7-9 and TRBJ2-6; a weak D match, TRBD1 (6 bases). Deletions cut 5 bases from V and 2 bases from J, with 16 bases between. This CDR3 region has 17 residues. CDR1 is SEHNR, CDR2 FQNEAQ, per germline (reference sequence). CDR3 bases: TGTGCCAGCAGCCGGCCCAAGAGACAGGCTGGGGCCAACGTCCTGACTTTC. As protein: CASSRPKRQAGANVLTF.

This clonotype was counted only a few times. The V call is TRBV7-9, the J call TRBJ2-3; no clear D. Trimming removed 4 bases at V and 9 bases at J, with 14 bases between. In germline, CDR1 is SEHNR, CDR2 FQNEAQ (reference sequence). The CDR3 has 13 amino acids. The CDR3 loop reads CASSSDAGLTQYF. CDR3 DNA: TGTGCCAGCAGCTCGGATGCTGGGTTGACGCAGTATTTT.

The gene calls are TRBV29-1 and TRBJ2-3; tentatively, D is TRBD1 or TRBD2 (5 bases each). With 4 bases removed from V and 6 bases from J, the gap between germline ends came to 14 bases. This CDR3 spans 13 amino acids. The germline CDR1 and CDR2 sequences are SQVTM and ANQGSEA. In nucleotides, the CDR3 is TGCAGCGTTGGGACCAACTGGGGGGATACGCAGTATTTT. Protein product: CSVGTNWGDTQYF.

The rearrangement uses TRBV6-6 and TRBJ1-6, with 8 nucleotides matching TRBD1. The CDR3 is 13 residues long. In germline, CDR1 is MNHNY, CDR2 SVGAGI (reference sequence). Trimming took 5 bases from V and 12 from J; bases not matched to a gene: 6. CDR3 sequence reads: CASSAYDRGPLHF. The CDR3 DNA reads as TGTGCCAGCAGTGCCTACGACAGGGGACCCCTCCACTTT.

The V call is TRBV20-1, the J call TRBJ2-5; 8 positions agree with TRBD2. J lost 5 bases, V lost 5 bases, and 16 bases had no gene match. Germline loops: CDR1 DFQATT, CDR2 SNEGSKA (reference sequence). This CDR3 comprises 16 residues. The CDR3 loop reads CSADNSWRGVDETQYF. In nucleotides, the CDR3 is TGCAGTGCTGACAACTCGTGGCGGGGGGTAGATGAGACCCAGTACTTC.

J is TRBJ2-5 and V is TRBV29-1; D is uncertain. The better agreement between TRBJ2-7 and the DNA end casts doubt on the J call. The CDR3 extends over 12 amino acids. Germline CDR1 and CDR2: SQVTM and ANQGSEA. The CDR3 reads CSVEQSSYEQYF. The CDR3 coding sequence is TGCAGCGTTGAGCAGAGCTCCTACGAGCAGTACTTC.

This clonotype turned up a few times. The chain carries TRBV19 and TRBJ2-1; weak D call: TRBD1 (5 bases). The CDR3 is 14 residues long. Trimming removed 3 bases from V and 7 bases from J, with 13 bases in between. CDR1 LNHDA and CDR2 SQIVND come from the germline V gene (reference sequence). The CDR3 loop reads CASSIFQGANEQFF. The DNA of the CDR3 is TGTGCCAGTAGTATTTTCCAAGGGGCGAATGAGCAGTTCTTC. The full variable domain, with the rest looked up from reference TRBV19 and TRBJ2-1, is DGGITQSPKYLFRKEGQNVTLSCEQNLNHDAMYWYRQDPGQGLRLIYYSQIVNDFQKGDIAEGYSVSREKKESFPLTVTSAQKNPTAFYLCASSIFQGANEQFFGPGTRLTVL.

The V call is TRBV10-3, the J call TRBJ2-5; the match to TRBD2 covers 7 bases. J lost 0 bases, V lost 5 bases, and 3 bases had no gene match. Germline CDR1 is ENHRY and CDR2 is SYGVKD. This CDR3 is 14 amino acids long. The CDR3, as DNA: TGTGCCATCAGTCGAGCGGGAAACCAAGAGACCCAGTACTTC. Amino acids: CAISRAGNQETQYF.

V and J are TRBV7-6 and TRBJ1-4; a weak D match, TRBD1 (6 bases). Trimming removed 6 bases from V and 6 bases from J, with 17 bases in between. This CDR3 is 15 amino acids long. The germline CDR1 and CDR2 sequences are SGHVS and FNYEAQ. The CDR3 DNA reads TGTGCCAGCAGTCAGGGGTGGGACGACGATGAAAAACTGTTTTTT. As protein: CASSQGWDDDEKLFF.